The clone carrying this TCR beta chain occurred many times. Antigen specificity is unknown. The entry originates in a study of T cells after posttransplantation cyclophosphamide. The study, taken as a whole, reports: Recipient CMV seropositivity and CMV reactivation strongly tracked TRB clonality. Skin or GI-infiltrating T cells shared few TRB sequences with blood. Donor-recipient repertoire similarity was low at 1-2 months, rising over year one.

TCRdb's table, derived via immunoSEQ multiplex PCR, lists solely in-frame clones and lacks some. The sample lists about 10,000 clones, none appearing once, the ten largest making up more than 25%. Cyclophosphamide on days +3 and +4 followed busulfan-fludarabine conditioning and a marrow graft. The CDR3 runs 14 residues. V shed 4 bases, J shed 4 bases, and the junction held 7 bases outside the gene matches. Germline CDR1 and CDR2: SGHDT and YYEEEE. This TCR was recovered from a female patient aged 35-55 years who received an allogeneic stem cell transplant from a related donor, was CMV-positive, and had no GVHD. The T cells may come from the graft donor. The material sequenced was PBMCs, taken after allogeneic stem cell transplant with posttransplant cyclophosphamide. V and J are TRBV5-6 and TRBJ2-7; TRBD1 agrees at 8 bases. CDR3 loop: CASSTGTGGYEQYF. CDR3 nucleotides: TGTGCCAGCAGCACAGGGACAGGAGGGTACGAGCAGTACTTC. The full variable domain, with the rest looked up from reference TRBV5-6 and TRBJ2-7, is DAGVTQSPTHLIKTRGQQVTLRCSPKSGHDTVSWYQQALGQGPQFIFQYYEEEERQRGNFPDRFSGHQFPNYSSELNVNALLLGDSALYLCASSTGTGGYEQYFGPGTRLTVT.